This T cell receptor (beta chain) was recovered during a study of PD-1 and CTLA-4 blockade in melanoma. The data were produced by immunoSEQ multiplex PCR, yet TCRdb's version contains in-frame clones alone and is incomplete. The sample includes 31,000 or so clones, about 88% of them seen just once. The germline CDR1 and CDR2 sequences are SGHRS and YFSETQ. The V and J ends lost 1 base and 4 bases, in that order; junction bases with no gene match: 5. The CDR3 sequence is 15 residues long. The chain has TRBV5-1 and TRBJ2-7, with 10 bases identical to TRBD2. The TCR was taken from a human donor with melanoma. The sample consisted of CD8+ T cells from peripheral blood, taken from a patient given anti-PD-1 treatment. DNA for the CDR3: TGCGCCAGCAGCTTGAGCGGGGGGGAAACTTACGAGCAGTACTTC. This encodes CASSLSGGETYEQYF.